This T cell receptor (beta chain) stems from a study of naive and memory T cell subsets. This clonotype appeared a few times. Its specificity is unknown. An equimolar mix of two oligonucleotides served as the beta constant-region primer for TRBC1 and TRBC2. The cDNA 3' end received a ligated single-stranded oligonucleotide carrying the SP2 primer and a 12-nucleotide UMI. Four rounds of PCR amplified the ligated cDNA using nested alpha and beta constant-region primers plus SP2. TCRdb analysed the UMI-ligation and nested PCR reads with MiXCR anew, one entry per CDR3 protein. This sample has 120,000 to 150,000 distinct CDR3 sequences, with approximately 17% found just once. Germline loops: CDR1 SGHDN, CDR2 FVKESK. V was pared by 0 bases and J by 5 bases, with 13 bases between. The CDR3 has 16 amino acids. Study-wide findings and caveats: Clonotypes here are unpaired alpha or beta chain sequences. In naive cells, over 90% of TCR sequences were seen only once.

Input material: naive CD4+ T cells from blood. The chain is built from TRBV14 and TRBJ1-4; TRBD1 might be the D (5 bases). The TCR originated in a human donor in good health. The CDR3 DNA reads as TGTGCCAGCAGCCAAGAATCGGGACGGCAAAATGAAAAACTGTTTTTT. Its translation is CASSQESGRQNEKLFF.